These T cell receptor beta chains were read from a single sample in a study of blood T cell repertoires in COVID-19. Method: immunoSEQ multiplex PCR; TCRdb's copy keeps in-frame clones and lacks some. This table has approximately 120,000 clones, roughly four fifths appearing once. Sequences were obtained from peripheral blood. These receptors came from a man in his fifties or sixties with acute or convalescent COVID-19. The CDR3 runs from the conserved cysteine through the conserved F or W. The D gene is left open where the match is weak. The size field is filled for only some rows; it gives once, few, many or a size class.

v_call: TRBV11-2
j_call: TRBJ1-4
clone_size: -
d_call: TRBD1
cdr3_aa: CASSLVPQGGTNEKLFF
cdr3_nt: TGTGCCAGCAGCTTAGTACCCCAGGGGGGAACTAATGAAAAACTGTTTTTT

v_call: TRBV11-2
j_call: TRBJ1-3
clone_size: -
d_call: -
cdr3_aa: CASNQQGTTGNTIYF
cdr3_nt: TGTGCCAGCAACCAACAGGGAACTACTGGAAACACCATATATTTT

v_call: TRBV5-6
j_call: TRBJ2-2
clone_size: once
d_call: TRBD2
cdr3_aa: CASSLALQAGRTGELFF
cdr3_nt: TGTGCCAGCAGCTTGGCCCTTCAAGCGGGACGAACCGGGGAGCTGTTTTTT

v_call: TRBV5-6
j_call: TRBJ1-4
clone_size: -
d_call: TRBD1
cdr3_aa: CASTQTGTNEKLFF
cdr3_nt: TGTGCCAGCACCCAGACAGGGACTAATGAAAAACTGTTTTTT

v_call: TRBV4-1
j_call: TRBJ1-6
clone_size: -
d_call: -
cdr3_aa: CASSLEQASYNSPLHF
cdr3_nt: TGCGCCAGCAGCCTAGAGCAGGCCTCCTATAATTCACCCCTCCACTTT

v_call: TRBV3-1/TRBV3-2
j_call: TRBJ1-4
clone_size: -
d_call: TRBD1
cdr3_aa: CASSPGPDRGGEKLFF
cdr3_nt: TGTGCCAGCAGCCCAGGACCGGACAGGGGAGGGGAAAAACTGTTTTTT

v_call: TRBV7-6
j_call: TRBJ2-1
clone_size: once
d_call: TRBD2
cdr3_aa: CASSLAPLAGVNEQFF
cdr3_nt: TGTGCCAGCAGCTTAGCGCCATTAGCGGGAGTTAATGAGCAGTTCTTC

v_call: TRBV30
j_call: TRBJ2-2
clone_size: -
d_call: TRBD2
cdr3_aa: CAWIREGRTGELFF
cdr3_nt: TGTGCCTGGATACGGGAGGGCCGGACCGGGGAGCTGTTTTTT

v_call: TRBV24-1
j_call: TRBJ1-2
clone_size: -
d_call: TRBD1
cdr3_aa: CATSDPSGTGDSNYGYTF
cdr3_nt: TGTGCCACCAGTGATCCATCCGGGACAGGGGACTCTAACTATGGCTACACCTTC

v_call: TRBV6-5
j_call: TRBJ1-5
clone_size: -
d_call: -
cdr3_aa: CASSYSPNQPQHF
cdr3_nt: TGTGCCAGCAGTTACAGCCCCAATCAGCCCCAGCATTTT

v_call: TRBV30
j_call: TRBJ1-3
clone_size: few
d_call: TRBD1
cdr3_aa: CAWRLTGSRGNTIYF
cdr3_nt: TGTGCCTGGAGGTTGACAGGGTCGAGGGGAAACACCATATATTTT

v_call: TRBV25-1
j_call: TRBJ1-1
clone_size: once
d_call: -
cdr3_aa: CASSEYEWTGGSEAFF
cdr3_nt: TGTGCCAGCAGTGAATATGAGTGGACGGGAGGGTCTGAAGCTTTCTTT

v_call: TRBV9
j_call: TRBJ2-1
clone_size: -
d_call: TRBD2
cdr3_aa: CASSVSSGAYNEQFF
cdr3_nt: TGTGCCAGCAGCGTCTCCAGCGGGGCCTACAATGAGCAGTTCTTC

v_call: TRBV3-1/TRBV3-2
j_call: TRBJ1-2
clone_size: -
d_call: TRBD1
cdr3_aa: CASSRGQTQNYGYTF
cdr3_nt: TGTGCCAGCAGCCGGGGACAGACTCAAAACTATGGCTACACCTTC

v_call: TRBV6-5
j_call: TRBJ2-7
clone_size: once
d_call: -
cdr3_aa: CASYDRRPGEQYF
cdr3_nt: TGTGCCAGTTACGATAGGAGGCCGGGGGAGCAGTACTTC

v_call: TRBV11-2
j_call: TRBJ1-1
clone_size: few
d_call: TRBD1
cdr3_aa: CASSLGLTGQLEAFF
cdr3_nt: TGTGCCAGCAGCTTAGGGCTTACGGGACAGCTTGAAGCTTTCTTT

v_call: TRBV10-2
j_call: TRBJ1-5
clone_size: once
d_call: -
cdr3_aa: CASGRESNQPQHF
cdr3_nt: TGCGCCAGCGGCAGGGAAAGCAATCAGCCCCAGCATTTT

v_call: TRBV18
j_call: TRBJ1-1
clone_size: -
d_call: -
cdr3_aa: CASFVAIGGSTEAFF
cdr3_nt: TGTGCCAGCTTCGTAGCCATTGGGGGGTCTACTGAAGCTTTCTTT

v_call: TRBV7-2
j_call: TRBJ1-2
clone_size: -
d_call: TRBD1
cdr3_aa: CASSLSRDRRGYTF
cdr3_nt: TGTGCCAGCAGCCTGAGCCGGGACAGAAGGGGCTACACCTTC

v_call: TRBV6-5
j_call: TRBJ2-1
clone_size: -
d_call: TRBD1
cdr3_aa: CASSYRDREFF
cdr3_nt: TGTGCCAGCAGTTACAGGGACAGGGAGTTCTTC

v_call: TRBV2
j_call: TRBJ2-7
clone_size: -
d_call: -
cdr3_aa: CASSEVSTALSYEQYF
cdr3_nt: TGTGCCAGCAGTGAAGTCTCGACAGCCCTTAGTTACGAGCAGTACTTC

v_call: TRBV27
j_call: TRBJ2-1
clone_size: -
d_call: -
cdr3_aa: CASRKPGSYNEQFF
cdr3_nt: TGTGCCAGCAGAAAACCCGGGTCTTACAATGAGCAGTTCTTC

v_call: TRBV12-5
j_call: TRBJ1-1
clone_size: -
d_call: TRBD1
cdr3_aa: CASGLVLISTGGRNTEAFF
cdr3_nt: TGTGCTAGTGGTTTGGTACTCATCTCGACAGGGGGTAGAAACACTGAAGCTTTCTTT

v_call: TRBV6-5
j_call: TRBJ2-7
clone_size: -
d_call: TRBD1
cdr3_aa: CASSYSGQGTYEQYF
cdr3_nt: TGTGCCAGCAGTTACTCGGGACAGGGAACCTACGAGCAGTACTTC

v_call: TRBV5-6
j_call: TRBJ1-5
clone_size: few
d_call: TRBD1
cdr3_aa: CASSRGQGTQPQHF
cdr3_nt: TGTGCCAGCAGCAGGGGACAGGGGACTCAGCCCCAGCATTTT

v_call: TRBV6-1
j_call: TRBJ2-2
clone_size: -
d_call: TRBD1
cdr3_aa: CASSEGTGDGGGELFF
cdr3_nt: TGTGCCAGCAGTGAAGGGACAGGGGACGGCGGCGGGGAGCTGTTTTTT

v_call: TRBV7-8
j_call: TRBJ2-7
clone_size: -
d_call: -
cdr3_aa: CASSRIGGVLPYEQYF
cdr3_nt: TGTGCCAGCAGCCGGATAGGGGGGGTTCTGCCCTACGAGCAGTACTTC

v_call: TRBV5-1
j_call: TRBJ1-1
clone_size: -
d_call: -
cdr3_aa: CASSLDGQNTEAFF
cdr3_nt: TGCGCCAGCAGCTTGGACGGTCAGAACACTGAAGCTTTCTTT

v_call: TRBV3-1/TRBV3-2
j_call: TRBJ1-5
clone_size: -
d_call: TRBD1
cdr3_aa: CASSPGQGAAQPQHF
cdr3_nt: TGTGCCAGCAGCCCCGGGCAGGGGGCGGCTCAGCCCCAGCATTTT

v_call: TRBV10-1
j_call: TRBJ2-3
clone_size: once
d_call: -
cdr3_aa: CASRSTSTDTQYF
cdr3_nt: TGCGCCAGCAGATCCACTAGCACAGATACGCAGTATTTT

v_call: TRBV5-8
j_call: TRBJ2-5
clone_size: -
d_call: TRBD2
cdr3_aa: CASSRTGTSVEETQYF
cdr3_nt: TGTGCCAGCAGCCGGACCGGGACTAGCGTCGAAGAGACCCAGTACTTC

v_call: TRBV3-1/TRBV3-2
j_call: TRBJ2-7
clone_size: once
d_call: TRBD1
cdr3_aa: CASSQDPLRTGSEQYF
cdr3_nt: TGTGCCAGCAGCCAAGATCCCCTAAGGACAGGGAGCGAGCAGTACTTC

v_call: TRBV29-1
j_call: TRBJ2-1
clone_size: -
d_call: TRBD2
cdr3_aa: CSGLAGVNEQFF
cdr3_nt: TGCAGTGGACTAGCGGGTGTCAATGAGCAGTTCTTC

v_call: TRBV9
j_call: TRBJ1-4
clone_size: -
d_call: -
cdr3_aa: CASSVGPGTNEKLFF
cdr3_nt: TGTGCCAGCAGCGTAGGCCCAGGAACTAATGAAAAACTGTTTTTT

v_call: TRBV6-1
j_call: TRBJ2-1
clone_size: -
d_call: TRBD2
cdr3_aa: CASSEWGGEQFF
cdr3_nt: TGTGCCAGCAGTGAATGGGGGGGAGAGCAGTTCTTC

v_call: TRBV4-2
j_call: TRBJ2-3
clone_size: few
d_call: TRBD2
cdr3_aa: CASSQDLLAGREADTQYF
cdr3_nt: TGTGCCAGCAGCCAAGATCTGCTAGCGGGAAGGGAAGCGGATACGCAGTATTTT

v_call: TRBV5-6
j_call: TRBJ1-6
clone_size: -
d_call: TRBD1
cdr3_aa: CASSQWDSHNSPLHF
cdr3_nt: TGTGCCAGCAGCCAATGGGACAGCCATAATTCACCCCTCCACTTT

v_call: TRBV19
j_call: TRBJ2-2
clone_size: -
d_call: TRBD1
cdr3_aa: CASSRDRDSFTGELFF
cdr3_nt: TGTGCCAGCTCCCGGGACAGAGACTCCTTCACCGGGGAGCTGTTTTTT

v_call: TRBV19
j_call: TRBJ1-6
clone_size: -
d_call: -
cdr3_aa: CASSTTQGLNSPLHF
cdr3_nt: TGTGCCAGTAGTACAACACAGGGTTTGAACTCACCCCTCCACTTT

v_call: TRBV7-9
j_call: TRBJ2-3
clone_size: -
d_call: TRBD2
cdr3_aa: CASSKSAGGLSDTQYF
cdr3_nt: TGTGCCAGCAGCAAAAGTGCGGGGGGGCTCTCAGATACGCAGTATTTT

v_call: TRBV5-1
j_call: TRBJ2-5
clone_size: -
d_call: TRBD2
cdr3_aa: CASSLASTSGQETQYF
cdr3_nt: TGCGCCAGCAGCTTGGCCTCGACTAGCGGACAAGAGACCCAGTACTTC